The 15 T cell receptor beta chains below all came from one sample that was sequenced in a study of cytomegalovirus exposure and HLA in healthy donors. PCR was performed using 60 Vbeta and 13 Jbeta primers. The protocol was immunoSEQ multiplex PCR, while the TCRdb copy is restricted to in-frame clones and leaves out a portion. The data contain under 200,000 clones, 65% to 80% of them seen just once; the ten biggest clones take up roughly 3%. Sequenced: PBMCs. All receptors derive from a woman between 45 and 60 years old in good health and CMV-seropositive.

This chain uses TRBV6-6 with TRBJ1-2, with a weak D call TRBD1 (5 bases). Germline-derived CDR1 and CDR2 are MNHNY and SVGAGI (reference sequence). V shed 6 bases and J shed 11 bases, with 13 bases lying between them. This CDR3 region has 11 residues. Here the CDR3 reads CASRTANYYTF. CDR3 nucleotide sequence: TGTGCCAGCAGGACAGCTAACTATTACACCTTC.

The chain combines TRBV27 with TRBJ2-5; 8 bases are a match to TRBD1. Trimming removed 3 bases from V and 4 bases from J; junction bases left unmatched: 4. Germline V gene data show CDR1 as MNHEY and CDR2 as SMNVEV (reference sequence). The CDR3 is 14 residues long. The CDR3 is CASSFGQGGETQYF. The CDR3 DNA sequence: TGTGCCAGCAGTTTTGGACAGGGAGGAGAGACCCAGTACTTC.

V usage is TRBV13 and J usage is TRBJ1-1; D not resolved. CDR3 size: 13 residues. The germline CDR1 and CDR2 sequences are PRHDT and FYEKMQ (reference sequence). V shed 4 bases and J shed 5 bases, with 11 bases lying between them. CDR3 in DNA: TGTGCCAGCAGCTCCTACACGAGGACTGAAGCTTTCTTT. It translates to CASSSYTRTEAFF.

The V and J genes are TRBV29-1 and TRBJ1-1, with 7 bases identical to TRBD1. The CDR3 contains 13 residues. After removal of 5 bases from V and 2 bases from J, the junction contained 5 bases not matched to a gene. Per the germline V gene, CDR1 is SQVTM and CDR2 is ANQGSEA. The CDR3 DNA sequence: TGCAGCGTTCCCAGACAGGGAAACACTGAAGCTTTCTTT. It specifies CSVPRQGNTEAFF.

CDR3 DNA: TGCAGCGCCTCGAGTCAGGGCGATAGCTCCTACGAGCAGTACTTC. This gives the protein CSASSQGDSSYEQYF. The chain joins TRBV29-1 to TRBJ2-7, with a weak D call TRBD1 (5 bases). The CDR3 has 15 amino acids. Trimming pared 7 bases from V and 0 bases from J, leaving 19 bases between. Germline CDR1 SQVTM, CDR2 ANQGSEA.

In this sample, this clone turned up a few times. The chain is built from TRBV11-2 and TRBJ1-4; the D gene is possibly TRBD1 (6 bases). The V end was cut by 4 bases, the J end by 3 bases, with 9 bases between. The CDR3 spans 14 residues. The germline V gene encodes CDR1 SGHAT and CDR2 FQNNGV. As DNA, the CDR3 is TGTGCCAGCAGCTGGGACATATCTAATGAAAAACTGTTTTTT. Translation gives CASSWDISNEKLFF.

The gene calls are TRBV19 and TRBJ2-3; 10 bases line up with TRBD2. This CDR3 is 15 amino acids long. The germline CDR1 and CDR2 sequences are LNHDA and SQIVND (reference sequence). J lost 1 base, V lost 3 bases, and 1 base had no gene match. As DNA, the CDR3 is TGTGCCAGTAGTATGAGCGGGGGGGGCACAGATACGCAGTATTTT. Its protein product is CASSMSGGGTDTQYF.

V is TRBV5-5 and J is TRBJ1-2, with 9 bases identical to TRBD1. Unmatched junction bases numbered 4, after V lost 4 bases and J lost 0 bases. From germline, CDR1 is SGHKS and CDR2 YYEKEE (reference sequence). This CDR3 is 15 amino acids long. CDR3 sequence reads: CASSMGQGANYGYTF. The CDR3 nucleotides read TGTGCCAGCAGCATGGGACAGGGTGCTAACTATGGCTACACCTTC.

In its sample, this clone was seen a few times. The V gene is TRBV9, the J gene TRBJ1-6; 7 nucleotides agree with TRBD1. Germline CDR1 and CDR2: SGDLS and YYNGEE. Trimming took 3 bases from V and 10 from J; bases not matched to a gene: 7. The CDR3 has 14 amino acids. The CDR3 DNA reads as TGTGCCAGCAGCGGCAGGGGGTTAGGATCACCCCTCCACTTT. It is translated as CASSGRGLGSPLHF.

This clone was recorded once. This chain joins TRBV18 and TRBJ2-1; TRBD1 might be the D (7 bases). The V gene's germline CDR1 is KGHSH and CDR2 LQKENI. This CDR3 has 15 residues. V was trimmed by 1 base and J by 7 bases, leaving 14 bases between them. The CDR3, as DNA: TGTGCCAGCTCACCACAGGGGCAGGGGGGAAATGAGCAGTTCTTC. Its translation is CASSPQGQGGNEQFF.

This clone was counted a single time. The gene calls are TRBV2 and TRBJ1-4; 8 nucleotides agree with TRBD1. Germline V CDR1 and CDR2: SNHLY, FYNNEI. The CDR3 has 13 amino acids. Trimming took 4 bases from V and 8 from J; bases not matched to a gene: 3. The CDR3 DNA reads TGTGCCAGCAGTGGCAGGGGGCACGAAAAACTGTTTTTT. It encodes CASSGRGHEKLFF.

The V and J genes are TRBV6-4 and TRBJ2-2, with 7 bases matching TRBD1. The CDR3 sequence is 18 residues long. Germline CDR1 reads MRHNA; CDR2 reads SNTAGT. Unmatched junction bases numbered 13, after V lost 4 bases and J lost 2 bases. This chain's CDR3 is CASSVDRQGPDNTGELFF. CDR3 nucleotide sequence: TGTGCCAGCAGTGTCGACCGACAGGGCCCGGACAACACCGGGGAGCTGTTTTTT.

V and J are TRBV27 and TRBJ2-4, with D possibly being TRBD2 (5 bases). Germline assignment: CDR1 MNHEY and CDR2 SMNVEV (reference sequence). The CDR3 runs to 15 residues. Between the trimmed V and J ends, which lost 5 bases and 0 bases, there was a span of 11 bases. The CDR3 is CASSGASLAKNIQYF. As DNA, the CDR3 is TGTGCCAGCAGTGGTGCTAGCTTAGCCAAAAACATTCAGTACTTC.

In its sample, this clone was seen once. The genes are TRBV9 and TRBJ2-3; 13 nucleotides line up with TRBD2. CDR3 length: 16 amino acids. Germline-derived CDR1 and CDR2 are SGDLS and YYNGEE. The trim removed 4 bases at V and 2 bases at J, leaving 4 bases unmatched. This CDR3 is CASSFGTSGVTDTQYF. DNA of the CDR3: TGTGCCAGCAGCTTCGGGACTAGCGGGGTCACAGATACGCAGTATTTT.

As regards this clone: The junction shows a germline mismatch at one end, possibly a read error. The gene calls are TRBV5-1 and TRBJ1-1; TRBD1 agrees at 7 bases. CDR1 and CDR2 (germline): SGHRS, YFSETQ. The CDR3 is made up of 15 amino acids. The CDR3 here is CASSWMTGRNAEAFF. CDR3 bases: TGCGCCAGCAGCTGGATGACAGGGAGGAACGCTGAAGCTTTCTTT.